The 9 T cell receptor beta chains in this list originate from one sample, sequenced in a study of vaccination effects on CD4 cells after COVID-19. Antigen specificity for these receptors is unknown. ViraFEST expansion of antigen-specific CD4+ T cells with viral peptide pools preceded sequencing. Having been cultured for around ten days, the cells underwent CD4+ T cell isolation. Vaccinees lacked prior SARS-CoV-2 infection and tested negative for nucleocapsid antibodies. Assay: immunoSEQ multiplex PCR; the TCRdb copy retains only in-frame clones and omits some. The data contain 65,000 or so clones, 60% to 80% of them singletons. Sequencing was performed on CD4+ T cells from PBMCs cultured with HCoV-NL63 spike peptides, taken before COVID-19 vaccination. The receptors were gathered from a human donor who received a COVID-19 vaccine.

This sequence joins TRBV9 and TRBJ2-2; D perhaps matches TRBD1 (5 bases). Germline V lookup: CDR1 SGDLS, CDR2 YYNGEE. Between the trimmed V and J ends, which lost 0 bases and 0 bases, there was a span of 6 bases. The CDR3 extends over 15 amino acids. CDR3 amino acids: CASSVGTSNTGELFF. Here the CDR3 DNA reads TGTGCCAGCAGCGTAGGGACATCGAACACCGGGGAGCTGTTTTTT.

The CDR3 loop reads CASSSGQNYGYTF. CDR3 bases: TGTGCCAGCAGCTCAGGACAGAACTATGGCTACACCTTC. This chain connects TRBV5-4 to TRBJ1-2; the D gene is possibly TRBD1 (6 bases). The CDR3 is made up of 13 amino acids. V lost 3 bases, J lost 2 bases, and 8 bases lay in between. Germline V gene sequence: CDR1 SGHNT, CDR2 YYREEE (reference sequence).

A remark on this clone: Other DNA sequences in this specimen translate into the identical CDR3. The J gene is TRBJ2-5, the V gene TRBV18, with TRBD2 matching over 9 bases. With V trimmed by 1 base and J by 3 bases, 0 bases remained unmatched. This CDR3 spans 14 amino acids. From germline, CDR1 is KGHSH and CDR2 LQKENI. As DNA, the CDR3 is TGTGCCAGCTCACCACGACTAGCGGAAGAGACCCAGTACTTC. This encodes CASSPRLAEETQYF.

The chain carries TRBV5-1 and TRBJ2-5; 11 bases are a match to TRBD1. The J segment lost 2 bases and the V segment lost 2 bases, leaving 8 bases of the junction unmatched. CDR3 length equals 17 residues. Germline V gene lookup returns CDR1 SGHRS and CDR2 YFSETQ. The CDR3 protein is CASSFTGQGAKQETQYF. In DNA, the CDR3 is TGCGCCAGCAGCTTCACCGGACAGGGGGCAAAACAAGAGACCCAGTACTTC. Using reference TRBV5-1 and TRBJ2-5 for the parts outside the CDR3, the full variable domain is KAGVTQTPRYLIKTRGQQVTLSCSPISGHRSVSWYQQTPGQGLQFLFEYFSETQRNKGNFPGRFSGRQFSNSRSEMNVSTLELGDSALYLCASSFTGQGAKQETQYFGPGTRLLVL.

The J gene is TRBJ1-5, the V gene TRBV19, with no clear D. The length of the CDR3 is 15 residues. Germline CDR1 LNHDA, CDR2 SQIVND (reference sequence). Between the trimmed V and J ends, which lost 5 bases and 5 bases, there was a span of 16 bases. CDR3: CASSPTRLPDQPQHF. The CDR3 bases are TGTGCCAGTAGTCCAACTCGACTTCCAGATCAGCCCCAGCATTTT.

The V gene is TRBV9, the J gene TRBJ2-3; 7 bases fit TRBD2. CDR1 and CDR2 from the germline V gene are SGDLS and YYNGEE. Trimming took 0 bases from V and 0 from J; bases not matched to a gene: 4. The CDR3 sequence is 16 residues long. The CDR3 spells CASSVGSSGSTDTQYF. The DNA of the CDR3 is TGTGCCAGCAGCGTAGGATCTAGCGGAAGCACAGATACGCAGTATTTT.

In this sample, this clone turned up a few times. The chain combines TRBV7-2 with TRBJ1-2; 8 nucleotides align to TRBD1. The CDR3 runs 14 residues. The trim removed 8 bases at V and 5 bases at J, leaving 10 bases unmatched. CDR1 and CDR2 (germline): SGHTA, FQGNSA. The CDR3 bases are TGTGCCAGCGGAGACAGGGGACAAGGATATGGCTACACCTTC. Residues: CASGDRGQGYGYTF.

This chain links TRBV5-8 with TRBJ2-3, with TRBD1 matching 8 bases. Trimming took 2 bases from V and 1 from J; bases not matched to a gene: 6. Germline V gives CDR1 SGHTS, CDR2 YDEGEE. The length of the CDR3 is 16 residues. CDR3 loop: CASSLLPGQGTDTQYF. DNA of the CDR3: TGTGCCAGCAGCTTACTCCCGGGACAGGGCACAGATACGCAGTATTTT.

The genes are TRBV12-3 or TRBV12-4 and TRBJ1-2; D gene unclear. The CDR3 has 13 residues. V lost 7 bases and J lost 5, with 14 bases in between. The CDR3 nucleotides are TGTGCCAGCACGACGGATAGGGTATATGGCTACACCTTC. Protein sequence: CASTTDRVYGYTF.